The source of this TCR beta chain is a study of response to subunit inactivated influenza vaccine. General study findings and limits: It was the authors' suggestion that each seasonal influenza vaccination recruits few new T cells.

In the case of this clonotype: Its specificity is unknown.

Using its own MiXCR run on the RT-PCR reads, TCRdb lists one record per CDR3 protein. The table includes hundreds of thousands of distinct CDR3 sequences, roughly 18% detected once. This sequence originates from a man aged 50-59 years who received an inactivated influenza vaccine. The sample was PBMCs from blood, taken roughly 5 days after vaccination.

CDR3 residues: CASSLNRYGYTF. DNA for the CDR3: TGTGCCAGCAGCCTTAACCGATATGGCTACACCTTC. This chain uses TRBV6-2 or TRBV6-3 with TRBJ1-2, with D unresolved. CDR3 length: 12 residues. Between the trimmed V and J ends, which lost 6 bases and 5 bases, there was a span of 10 bases. Per the germline V gene, CDR1 is MNHEY and CDR2 is SVGEGT.